One sample yielded the 16 T cell receptor beta chains listed below, sequenced in a study of T cell responses to AZD1222 COVID-19 vaccine. Sequencing used immunoSEQ multiplex PCR; TCRdb keeps in-frame clones, though not all of them. The top ten hold 0.85% to 1.1% of the sample, which has about 170,000 clones, roughly 85% seen once. Sequenced here: peripheral blood, sampled 28 days after the second AZD1222 dose. The receptors were sampled from an adult who received the AZD1222 COVID-19 vaccine.

In nucleotides, the CDR3 is TGCGCCAGCAGTGATGGGCCCCCGGGGACCGGGGAGCTGTTTTTT. The encoded protein is CASSDGPPGTGELFF. This chain uses TRBV10-2 with TRBJ2-2; D is possibly TRBD2 (5 bases). Germline V gene sequence: CDR1 WSHSY, CDR2 SAAADI. The length of the CDR3 is 15 residues. Trimming took off 3 bases at V and 5 bases at J, with 13 bases between the two ends.

The chain links TRBV5-1 to TRBJ1-5; no firm D call. The CDR3 extends over 16 amino acids. Trimming removed 0 bases from V and 0 bases from J, with 10 bases in between. Germline CDR1 reads SGHRS; CDR2 reads YFSETQ. The CDR3 nucleotides read TGCGCCAGCAGCTTGGAGCCAGTCGATAGCAATCAGCCCCAGCATTTT. Translation gives CASSLEPVDSNQPQHF.

This clone appeared a few times. This rearrangement joins TRBV25-1 to TRBJ2-7, with D possibly being TRBD2 (5 bases). There are 15 residues in the CDR3. Germline V lookup: CDR1 MGHDK, CDR2 SYGVNS. V was shortened by 1 base and J by 2 bases, with 12 bases between the two germline ends. The CDR3 nucleotides are TGTGCCAGCAGTGAATCGGCGGGCACTACCTACGAGCAGTACTTC. Its translation: CASSESAGTTYEQYF.

This sequence joins TRBV10-3 and TRBJ2-7; the match to TRBD1 covers 10 bases. The trim removed 7 bases at V and 1 base at J, leaving 7 bases unmatched. Germline V lookup: CDR1 ENHRY, CDR2 SYGVKD. This CDR3 has 15 amino acids. DNA of the CDR3: TGTGCCATCACCTTGGGACAGGGGTTATCCTACGAGCAGTACTTC. This codes for CAITLGQGLSYEQYF.

The genes are TRBV6-4 and TRBJ2-3; the match to TRBD2 covers 13 bases. With 2 bases clipped from V and 4 bases from J, the junction kept 6 bases outside the gene matches. The CDR3 extends over 17 amino acids. CDR1 MRHNA and CDR2 SNTAGT come from the germline V gene. CDR3 nucleotides: TGTGCCAGCAGTGACACTAGCGGGGGGGCCGGCGCAGATACGCAGTATTTT. Translated, it gives CASSDTSGGAGADTQYF.

The chain's CDR3 is CASSSRDRYPYEQYF. In DNA form, the CDR3 reads TGTGCCAGCAGCTCCCGGGACAGGTATCCGTACGAGCAGTACTTC. This rearrangement joins TRBV13 to TRBJ2-7; TRBD1 agrees at 8 bases. Unmatched junction bases numbered 9, after V lost 4 bases and J lost 4 bases. This CDR3 region has 15 residues. Germline V gives CDR1 PRHDT, CDR2 FYEKMQ (reference sequence).

The V gene is TRBV19, the J gene TRBJ2-7; 8 bases fit TRBD1. The V segment lost 6 bases and the J segment 3 bases; nucleotides outside the gene matches: 7. The CDR3 loop spans 14 amino acids. Germline V CDR1 and CDR2: LNHDA, SQIVND (reference sequence). CDR3 residues: CASRRGQGYYEQYF. In nucleotides, the CDR3 is TGTGCCAGTAGACGCGGACAGGGCTACTACGAGCAGTACTTC.

The chain couples TRBV25-1 to TRBJ1-5; D unresolved. V was clipped by 3 bases and J by 3 bases, with 12 bases between them. The CDR3 is made up of 15 amino acids. The germline gives CDR1 MGHDK, CDR2 SYGVNS. The CDR3 DNA reads as TGTGCCAGCAGTGAGGGGAGGCAGAACAATCAGCCCCAGCATTTT. Protein sequence: CASSEGRQNNQPQHF.

The rearrangement links TRBV7-2 to TRBJ2-3; tentatively, D is TRBD1 or TRBD2 (6 bases each). CDR3 length: 16 amino acids. With 4 bases removed from V and 2 bases from J, the gap between germline ends came to 16 bases. CDR1 and CDR2 (germline): SGHTA, FQGNSA. As DNA, the CDR3 is TGTGCCAGCAGCTACCGTTGGGGGGCATACACAGATACGCAGTATTTT. Its translation is CASSYRWGAYTDTQYF.

The V and J genes are TRBV5-1 and TRBJ1-5; 11 bases agree with TRBD1. With V trimmed by 0 bases and J by 4 bases, 3 bases remained unmatched. Germline loops: CDR1 SGHRS, CDR2 YFSETQ. The CDR3 sequence is 16 residues long. CDR3 coding DNA: TGCGCCAGCAGCTTGGCAGGGGACAGGGGGAATCAGCCCCAGCATTTT. The encoded protein is CASSLAGDRGNQPQHF.

The chain couples TRBV27 to TRBJ2-7, with a weak D call TRBD2 (6 bases). The germline CDR1 and CDR2 sequences are MNHEY and SMNVEV (reference sequence). Trimming removed 6 bases from V and 0 bases from J, with 9 bases in between. There are 13 residues in the CDR3. The CDR3 protein is CASRGGSSYEQYF. CDR3 in DNA: TGTGCCAGCAGGGGGGGAAGCTCCTACGAGCAGTACTTC.

The chain couples TRBV10-2 to TRBJ2-7; D may be TRBD1 (5 bases). Germline V gene sequence: CDR1 WSHSY, CDR2 SAAADI. Trimming took 4 bases from V and 2 from J, leaving 15 bases between them. The CDR3 covers 15 residues. CDR3 region: CASSGSRVAPYEQYF. The CDR3 DNA reads as TGCGCCAGCAGTGGGTCCAGGGTGGCCCCCTACGAGCAGTACTTC.

CDR3 residues: CSAPRGDTQYF. CDR3 nucleotide sequence: TGCAGTGCTCCGAGGGGGGATACGCAGTATTTT. The rearrangement uses TRBV20-1 and TRBJ2-3; the D gene is possibly TRBD1 (6 bases). V was clipped by 5 bases and J by 6 bases, with 9 bases between them. This CDR3 is built from 11 residues. Per the germline V gene, CDR1 is DFQATT and CDR2 is SNEGSKA (reference sequence).

V and J are TRBV18 and TRBJ1-2; D remains unclear. Germline CDR1 reads KGHSH; CDR2 reads LQKENI. The CDR3 covers 13 residues. V lost 11 bases, J lost 2 bases, and 15 bases lay in between. The CDR3 loop is CAGVQLENYGYTF. The CDR3 DNA follows: TGTGCCGGAGTGCAACTGGAGAACTATGGCTACACCTTC.

This clone was detected only a few times. The chain uses TRBV18 and TRBJ1-1; D gene uncertain. The CDR3 consists of 13 residues. The V and J ends lost 3 bases and 4 bases respectively, with 9 bases between them. Germline lookup yields CDR1 KGHSH and CDR2 LQKENI. CDR3 sequence: CASSPNGPTEAFF. The CDR3 DNA reads as TGTGCCAGCTCACCGAACGGACCCACTGAAGCTTTCTTT.

The chain combines TRBV19 with TRBJ2-7; a weak D match, TRBD2 (5 bases). Germline V gene sequence: CDR1 LNHDA, CDR2 SQIVND (reference sequence). The CDR3 totals 11 residues. The V gene lost 8 bases and the J gene lost 6 bases, with 11 bases spanning the gap. The CDR3: CASQSGSEQYF. DNA for the CDR3: TGTGCCAGTCAGTCGGGAAGCGAGCAGTACTTC.